This T cell receptor beta chain was retrieved from a study of blood T cell repertoires in COVID-19. Study at large: The origin of the acute and convalescent COVID-19 samples was the United States, Italy and Spain. Sources were T cells, B-cell-depleted T cells, or PBMCs; the material itself was cDNA or gDNA.

As processed by the authors: Counts of nucleated cells, estimated from reference gene primer amplification, were obtained. Produced via immunoSEQ multiplex PCR; TCRdb's table is partial and in-frame only. Clone size and V and J calls were adopted from that table, with D and trimming inferred from the DNA. The sample contains roughly 60,000 clones, 78% of which appear only once. V lost 5 bases, J lost 3 bases, and 5 bases stayed unmatched. CDR3 size: 15 residues. The germline V gene has CDR1 KGHSH and CDR2 LQKENI. Sample: peripheral blood. The clonotype originates from a human donor in a cohort sampled during active COVID-19. This chain joins TRBV18 and TRBJ1-5, with 9 bases matching TRBD1. The CDR3 DNA reads TGTGCCAGCTCAGCCGGGACAGGGTTCAATCAGCCCCAGCATTTT. It yields the protein CASSAGTGFNQPQHF.